This T cell receptor beta chain emerged from a study of cytomegalovirus exposure and HLA in healthy donors. Study context: As released early, the data held about 85 million unique TCRs from HLA-typed donors.

The V end was cut by 4 bases, the J end by 0 bases, with 7 bases between. This CDR3 contains 13 residues. Germline-derived CDR1 and CDR2 are SGHRS and YFSETQ. A multiplex PCR was run with 60 Vbeta primers and 13 Jbeta primers. Only in-frame clones appear in the TCRdb table, and some are missing; sequencing was by immunoSEQ multiplex PCR. The data contain some 110,000 clones, 70% to 80% of them seen just once; the ten biggest clones take up 2.5% to 3%. General study findings and limits: Among the CMV-associated chains, three were confirmed in vitro as specific for CMV antigens. It was reported that the classifier diagnosed cytomegalovirus status with high specificity and sensitivity in both the original and validation cohorts.

In regard to this clone: Antigen specificity is unknown.

The chain is built from TRBV5-1 and TRBJ1-1; D unclear. The sequence came from a woman aged 18 to 35 in good health and CMV-seropositive. The sequencing input was PBMCs. This CDR3 reads CASSKQMNTEAFF. The CDR3 DNA reads TGCGCCAGCAGCAAGCAAATGAACACTGAAGCTTTCTTT.